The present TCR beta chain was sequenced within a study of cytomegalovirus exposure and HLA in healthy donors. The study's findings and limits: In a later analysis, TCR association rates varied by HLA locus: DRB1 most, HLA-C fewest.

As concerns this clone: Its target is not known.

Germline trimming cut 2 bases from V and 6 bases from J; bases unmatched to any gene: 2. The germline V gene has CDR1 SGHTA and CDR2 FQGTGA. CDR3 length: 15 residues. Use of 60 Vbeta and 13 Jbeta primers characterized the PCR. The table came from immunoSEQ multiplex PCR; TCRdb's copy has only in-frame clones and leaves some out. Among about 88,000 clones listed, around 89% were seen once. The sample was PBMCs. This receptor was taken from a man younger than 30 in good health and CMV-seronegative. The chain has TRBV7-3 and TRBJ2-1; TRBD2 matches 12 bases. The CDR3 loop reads CASSLGLAGFNEQFF. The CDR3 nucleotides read TGTGCCAGCAGCTTAGGACTAGCGGGATTCAATGAGCAGTTCTTC.